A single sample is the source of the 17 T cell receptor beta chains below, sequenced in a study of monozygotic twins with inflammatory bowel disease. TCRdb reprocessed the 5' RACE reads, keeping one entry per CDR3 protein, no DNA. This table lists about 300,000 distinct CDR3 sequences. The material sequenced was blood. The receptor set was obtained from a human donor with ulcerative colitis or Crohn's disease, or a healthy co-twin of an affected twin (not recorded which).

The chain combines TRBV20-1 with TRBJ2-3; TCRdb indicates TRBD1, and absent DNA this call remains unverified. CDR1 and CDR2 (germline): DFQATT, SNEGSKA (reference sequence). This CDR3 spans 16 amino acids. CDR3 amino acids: CSARPRPGPSTDTQYF.

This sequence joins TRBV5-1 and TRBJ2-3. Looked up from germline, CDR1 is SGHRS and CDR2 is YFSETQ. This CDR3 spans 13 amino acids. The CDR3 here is CASSSYQENTQYF. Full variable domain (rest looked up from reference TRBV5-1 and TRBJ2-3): KAGVTQTPRYLIKTRGQQVTLSCSPISGHRSVSWYQQTPGQGLQFLFEYFSETQRNKGNFPGRFSGRQFSNSRSEMNVSTLELGDSALYLCASSSYQENTQYFGPGTRLTVL.

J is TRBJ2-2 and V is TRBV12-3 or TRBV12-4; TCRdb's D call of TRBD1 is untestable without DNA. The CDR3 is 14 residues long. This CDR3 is CASRRAGGIGELFF.

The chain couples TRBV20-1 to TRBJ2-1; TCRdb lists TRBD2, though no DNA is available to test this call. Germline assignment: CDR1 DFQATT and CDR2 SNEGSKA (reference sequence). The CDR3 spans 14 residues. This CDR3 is CSAISGTGYNEQFF.

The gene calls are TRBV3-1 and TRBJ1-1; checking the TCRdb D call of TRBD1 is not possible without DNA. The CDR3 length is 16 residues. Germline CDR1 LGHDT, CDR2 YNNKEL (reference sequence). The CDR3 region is CASSKTQPGGNTEAFF.

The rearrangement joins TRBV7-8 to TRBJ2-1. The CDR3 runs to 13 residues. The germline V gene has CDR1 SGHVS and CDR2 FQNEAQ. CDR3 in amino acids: CASSNRRHNEQFF. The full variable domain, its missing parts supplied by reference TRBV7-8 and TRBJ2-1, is GAGVSQSPRYKVAKRGQDVALRCDPISGHVSLFWYQQALGQGPEFLTYFQNEAQLDKSGLPSDRFFAERPEGSVSTLKIQRTQQEDSAVYLCASSNRRHNEQFFGPGTRLTVL.

CDR3 sequence reads: CASSERDRGHGYTF. The chain couples TRBV6-1 to TRBJ1-2; TCRdb's assignment of TRBD1 cannot be checked, as there is no DNA. This CDR3 has 14 residues. Germline assignment: CDR1 MNHNS and CDR2 SASEGT.

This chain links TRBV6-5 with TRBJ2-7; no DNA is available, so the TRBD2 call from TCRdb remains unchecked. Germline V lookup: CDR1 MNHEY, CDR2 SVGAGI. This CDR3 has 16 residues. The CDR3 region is CASSYQPGGRAGEQYF.

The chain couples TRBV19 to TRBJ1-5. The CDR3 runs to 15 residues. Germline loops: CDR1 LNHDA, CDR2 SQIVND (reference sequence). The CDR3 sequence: CASSIDPPGTAPQHF.

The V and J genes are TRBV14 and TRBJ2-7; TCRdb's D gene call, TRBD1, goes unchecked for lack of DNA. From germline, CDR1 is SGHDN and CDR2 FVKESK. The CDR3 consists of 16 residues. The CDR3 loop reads CASSPPAGSSSYEQYF. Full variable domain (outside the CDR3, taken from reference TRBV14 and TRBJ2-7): EAGVTQFPSHSVIEKGQTVTLRCDPISGHDNLYWYRRVMGKEIKFLLHFVKESKQDESGMPNNRFLAERTGGTYSTLKVQPAELEDSGVYFCASSPPAGSSSYEQYFGPGTRLTVT.

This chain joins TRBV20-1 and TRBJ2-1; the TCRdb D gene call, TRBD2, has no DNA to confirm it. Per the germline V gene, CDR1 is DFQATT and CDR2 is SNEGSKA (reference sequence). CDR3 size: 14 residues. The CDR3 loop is CSAKWERESNEQFF.

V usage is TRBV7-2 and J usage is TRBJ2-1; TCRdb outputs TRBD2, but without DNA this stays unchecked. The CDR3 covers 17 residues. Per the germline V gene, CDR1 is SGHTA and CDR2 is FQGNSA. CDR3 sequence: CASRPGVAGYSYNEQFF. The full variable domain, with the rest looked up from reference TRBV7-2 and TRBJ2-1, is GAGVSQSPSNKVTEKGKDVELRCDPISGHTALYWYRQSLGQGLEFLIYFQGNSAPDKSGLPSDRFSAERTGGSVSTLTIQRTQQEDSAVYLCASRPGVAGYSYNEQFFGPGTRLTVL.

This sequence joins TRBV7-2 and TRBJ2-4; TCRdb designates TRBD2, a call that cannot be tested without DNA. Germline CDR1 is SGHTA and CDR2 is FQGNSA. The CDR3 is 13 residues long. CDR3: CASSLGGDNIQYF.

This CDR3 is CASISKTTGQYF. The J gene is TRBJ2-7, the V gene TRBV28. The CDR3 sequence is 12 residues long. Germline CDR1 reads MDHEN; CDR2 reads SYDVKM.

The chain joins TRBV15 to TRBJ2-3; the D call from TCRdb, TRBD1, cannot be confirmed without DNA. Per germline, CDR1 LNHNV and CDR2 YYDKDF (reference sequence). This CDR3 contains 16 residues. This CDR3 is CATSFGDRGTTDTQYF.

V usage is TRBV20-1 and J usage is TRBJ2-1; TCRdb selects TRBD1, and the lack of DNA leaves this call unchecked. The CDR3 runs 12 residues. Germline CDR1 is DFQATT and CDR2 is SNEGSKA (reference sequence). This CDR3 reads CSALTGGNEQFF.

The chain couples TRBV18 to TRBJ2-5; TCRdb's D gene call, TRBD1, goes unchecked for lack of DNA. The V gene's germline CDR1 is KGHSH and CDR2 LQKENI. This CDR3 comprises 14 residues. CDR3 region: CASSLTGVEETQYF. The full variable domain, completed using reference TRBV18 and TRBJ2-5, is NAGVMQNPRHLVRRRGQEARLRCSPMKGHSHVYWYRQLPEEGLKFMVYLQKENIIDESGMPKERFSAEFPKEGPSILRIQQVVRGDSAAYFCASSLTGVEETQYFGPGTRLLVL.